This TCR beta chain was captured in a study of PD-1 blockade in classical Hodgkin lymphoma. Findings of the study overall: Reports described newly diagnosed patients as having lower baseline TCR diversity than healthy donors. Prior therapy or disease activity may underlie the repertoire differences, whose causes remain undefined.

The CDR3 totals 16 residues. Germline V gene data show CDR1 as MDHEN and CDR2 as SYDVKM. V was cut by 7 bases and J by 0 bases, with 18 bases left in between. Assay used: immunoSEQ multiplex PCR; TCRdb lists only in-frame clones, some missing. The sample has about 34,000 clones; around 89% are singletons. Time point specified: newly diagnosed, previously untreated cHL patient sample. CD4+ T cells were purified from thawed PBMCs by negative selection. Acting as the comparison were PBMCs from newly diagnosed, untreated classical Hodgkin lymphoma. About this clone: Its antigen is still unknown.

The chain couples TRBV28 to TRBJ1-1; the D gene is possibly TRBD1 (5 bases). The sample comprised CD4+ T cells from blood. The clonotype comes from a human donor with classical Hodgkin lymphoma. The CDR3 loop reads CASTQSLRQLNTEAFF. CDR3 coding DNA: TGTGCCAGCACACAAAGCCTTAGACAGCTGAACACTGAAGCTTTCTTT.